This TCR beta chain was observed in a study of CD8+CD57+ T cells in acquired aplastic anemia. Study in general: Yields of DNA that came from sorted CD4+ and CD8+ cells averaged around 3 ug. General study points: It was found that more than 25 CD8+ CDR3 sequences were shared between patients and controls.

This clonotype was seen ten or more times. Antigen: not known. The length of the CDR3 is 15 residues. Trimming removed 4 bases from V and 7 bases from J; junction bases left unmatched: 8. Germline V gene sequence: CDR1 MNHEY, CDR2 SMNVEV (reference sequence). The template for TCR beta VDJ and CDR3 sequence profiling was genomic DNA. MiXCR, applied by TCRdb to the reads, yields one record per CDR3 protein. This table has some 64,000 distinct CDR3 sequences, 55% appearing once. V and J are TRBV27 and TRBJ1-4, with 8 bases lining up with TRBD1. Sequencing was carried out using sorted CD4+, CD8+, or CD8+CD57+ T cells (not recorded which) from PBMCs. The TCR originated in a human donor in good health, serving as a control. In DNA, the CDR3 is TGTGCCAGCAGTTCGACCGGGACAGGCGTTGAAAAACTGTTTTTT. Its translation: CASSSTGTGVEKLFF.